A selection of T cell receptor beta chains follows, all from one sample in a study of blood T cell repertoires in COVID-19. TCRdb keeps only in-frame clones here, not all; method: immunoSEQ multiplex PCR. In the table there are more than 200,000 clones, 80% to 90% of which are singletons. Input material: PBMCs or T cells enriched from blood (not recorded which). The source is a man aged 25-45 years in a cohort exposed to, infected with or recovered from COVID-19 (not recorded which). Each CDR3 is given with its conserved first and last residue. The order of the fields is CDR3 length, D gene, V gene, clone size, J gene, CDR3 protein, CDR3 DNA. A D gene is named only where the DNA matches it firmly. Not every row has a clone size; where given, it reads once, few, many or a size class.

length: 14
D: NA
V: TRBV10-3
size: NA
J: TRBJ1-6
CDR3: CAISRDINYTPLHF
DNA: TGTGCCATCAGCCGGGACATAAATTATACACCCCTCCACTTT

length: 16
D: TRBD1
V: TRBV28
size: once
J: TRBJ2-7
CDR3: CASRLGSGTGKYEQYF
DNA: TGTGCCAGCAGACTGGGTTCCGGGACAGGGAAGTACGAGCAGTACTTC

length: 15
D: TRBD1
V: TRBV7-8
size: NA
J: TRBJ1-4
CDR3: CASSSTGGINEKLFF
DNA: TGTGCCAGCAGTTCAACAGGGGGCATTAATGAAAAACTGTTTTTT

length: 23
D: TRBD1
V: TRBV6-4
size: NA
J: TRBJ2-7
CDR3: CASSDQVIWGQGRARASAYEQYF
DNA: TGTGCCAGCAGTGACCAGGTGATTTGGGGACAGGGACGGGCTAGGGCTTCGGCCTACGAGCAGTACTTC

length: 13
D: NA
V: TRBV27
size: NA
J: TRBJ2-1
CDR3: CASSITAINEQFF
DNA: TGTGCCAGCAGTATTACAGCTATCAATGAGCAGTTCTTC

length: 15
D: NA
V: TRBV12-2
size: NA
J: TRBJ2-3
CDR3: CASRLDRVSTDTQYF
DNA: TGTGCAAGTCGCTTGGACAGGGTCAGCACAGATACGCAGTATTTT

length: 17
D: TRBD1
V: TRBV6-2/TRBV6-3
size: NA
J: TRBJ2-7
CDR3: CASSYSTQGAAHDEQYF
DNA: TGTGCCAGCAGTTACTCGACACAGGGGGCGGCACACGACGAGCAGTACTTC

length: 15
D: TRBD2
V: TRBV6-2/TRBV6-3
size: NA
J: TRBJ2-1
CDR3: CASSSGLDLYNEQFF
DNA: TGTGCCAGCAGTTCGGGACTAGATCTCTACAATGAGCAGTTCTTC

length: 14
D: NA
V: TRBV28
size: NA
J: TRBJ2-5
CDR3: CASTPGDFRETQYF
DNA: TGTGCCAGCACCCCGGGTGACTTCCGAGAGACCCAGTACTTC

length: 15
D: NA
V: TRBV5-4
size: NA
J: TRBJ1-1
CDR3: CASSLNRGLGTEAFF
DNA: TGTGCCAGCAGCTTGAACCGGGGTTTGGGAACTGAAGCTTTCTTT

length: 13
D: NA
V: TRBV27
size: NA
J: TRBJ2-1
CDR3: CASSAQSYNEQFF
DNA: TGTGCCAGCAGTGCCCAGTCCTACAATGAGCAGTTCTTC

length: 17
D: NA
V: TRBV28
size: few
J: TRBJ2-2
CDR3: CASSLLGSWGETGELFF
DNA: TGTGCCAGCAGTTTATTGGGATCGTGGGGCGAAACCGGGGAGCTGTTTTTT

length: 16
D: TRBD1
V: TRBV5-4
size: NA
J: TRBJ2-7
CDR3: CASSDHRQGRNYEQYF
DNA: TGTGCCAGCAGCGACCATCGACAGGGACGGAACTACGAGCAGTACTTC

length: 15
D: NA
V: TRBV4-1
size: once
J: TRBJ1-1
CDR3: CASSQGLGSGDWAFF
DNA: TGCGCCAGCAGCCAAGGTCTTGGCAGCGGGGACTGGGCTTTCTTT

length: 13
D: NA
V: TRBV28
size: NA
J: TRBJ1-2
CDR3: CASRTQDLYGYTF
DNA: TGTGCCAGCAGAACACAGGATCTCTATGGCTACACCTTC

length: 16
D: TRBD2
V: TRBV27
size: NA
J: TRBJ2-5
CDR3: CASSSRILADQETQYF
DNA: TGTGCCAGCAGTTCGAGAATACTAGCGGACCAAGAGACCCAGTACTTC

length: 17
D: NA
V: TRBV4-1
size: NA
J: TRBJ2-6
CDR3: CASSHRPDRSGANVLTF
DNA: TGCGCCAGCAGCCATCGCCCCGACAGGTCTGGGGCCAACGTCCTGACTTTC

length: 15
D: NA
V: TRBV28
size: once
J: TRBJ2-1
CDR3: CASSGYLTPYNEQFF
DNA: TGTGCCAGCAGCGGGTATTTGACCCCCTACAATGAGCAGTTCTTC

length: 16
D: NA
V: TRBV6-1
size: once
J: TRBJ2-7
CDR3: CASSEAWDDGLHEQYF
DNA: TGTGCCAGCAGTGAAGCATGGGACGACGGACTACACGAGCAGTACTTC

length: 14
D: NA
V: TRBV9
size: NA
J: TRBJ1-1
CDR3: CASSVSGQNTEAFF
DNA: TGTGCCAGCAGCGTGTCGGGACAGAACACTGAAGCTTTCTTT

length: 20
D: NA
V: TRBV21-1
size: NA
J: TRBJ2-3
CDR3: CASSKPDCLGLADGIDTQYF
DNA: TGTGCCAGCAGCAAACCCGACTGTCTCGGGCTAGCGGACGGGATAGATACGCAGTATTTT

length: 15
D: NA
V: TRBV6-5
size: many
J: TRBJ1-3
CDR3: CASSYGPGTRDTIYF
DNA: TGTGCCAGCAGTTACGGTCCGGGGACTAGGGACACCATATATTTT

length: 15
D: NA
V: TRBV13
size: NA
J: TRBJ1-2
CDR3: CASSLVGASNYGYTF
DNA: TGTGCCAGCAGCTTAGTGGGGGCCAGTAACTATGGCTACACCTTC

length: 15
D: TRBD1
V: TRBV5-4
size: NA
J: TRBJ2-5
CDR3: CASSLLGTDQETQYF
DNA: TGTGCCAGCAGCTTGTTGGGGACAGACCAAGAGACCCAGTACTTC

length: 12
D: NA
V: TRBV7-2
size: NA
J: TRBJ1-3
CDR3: CASSPSGNTIYF
DNA: TGTGCCAGCAGCCCGTCGGGAAACACCATATATTTT

length: 14
D: NA
V: TRBV7-6
size: NA
J: TRBJ1-6
CDR3: CASSFRSDNSPLHF
DNA: TGTGCCAGCAGCTTCCGTTCCGATAATTCACCCCTCCACTTT

length: 13
D: NA
V: TRBV7-2
size: NA
J: TRBJ1-3
CDR3: CASSPGVGNTIYF
DNA: TGTGCCAGCAGCCCAGGTGTCGGAAACACCATATATTTT

length: 20
D: NA
V: TRBV9
size: NA
J: TRBJ1-2
CDR3: CASSVAGVLRPRDPGRGYTF
DNA: TGTGCCAGCAGCGTAGCGGGGGTGCTTAGGCCGAGGGACCCTGGACGGGGCTACACCTTC

length: 14
D: NA
V: TRBV5-6
size: NA
J: TRBJ1-5
CDR3: CASSLGGAAQPQHF
DNA: TGTGCCAGCAGCTTGGGGGGAGCTGCTCAGCCCCAGCATTTT

length: 14
D: NA
V: TRBV7-2
size: few
J: TRBJ1-5
CDR3: CASSLTRVAQPQHF
DNA: TGTGCCAGCAGCTTAACGAGGGTAGCACAGCCCCAGCATTTT

length: 17
D: TRBD1
V: TRBV4-2
size: NA
J: TRBJ2-3
CDR3: CASSQVRTGARTDTQYF
DNA: TGTGCCAGCAGCCAAGTTAGGACAGGGGCTAGGACAGATACGCAGTATTTT

length: 15
D: TRBD2
V: TRBV5-4
size: NA
J: TRBJ2-3
CDR3: CASSLGLADTDTQYF
DNA: TGTGCCAGCAGCTTGGGACTAGCGGACACAGATACGCAGTATTTT

length: 11
D: NA
V: TRBV9
size: NA
J: TRBJ1-2
CDR3: CASSDRDGYTF
DNA: TGTGCCAGCAGCGACAGGGATGGCTACACCTTC

length: 15
D: TRBD1
V: TRBV29-1
size: NA
J: TRBJ1-2
CDR3: CSVNLGQGITYGYTF
DNA: TGCAGCGTTAACCTCGGACAGGGAATTACCTATGGCTACACCTTC

length: 15
D: TRBD2
V: TRBV27
size: once
J: TRBJ2-7
CDR3: CASATSGTPGDEQYF
DNA: TGTGCCAGCGCGACTAGCGGGACCCCTGGCGACGAGCAGTACTTC

length: 18
D: NA
V: TRBV15
size: NA
J: TRBJ1-1
CDR3: CATSRAYSNGWVDTEAFF
DNA: TGTGCCACCAGCAGAGCCTACTCAAACGGGTGGGTCGACACTGAAGCTTTCTTT

length: 15
D: TRBD1
V: TRBV13
size: NA
J: TRBJ1-4
CDR3: CASSLGGQPNEKLFF
DNA: TGTGCCAGCAGCTTAGGGGGACAGCCGAATGAAAAACTGTTTTTT

length: 11
D: NA
V: TRBV27
size: NA
J: TRBJ2-1
CDR3: CASSRLAEQFF
DNA: TGTGCCAGCAGTAGATTAGCGGAGCAGTTCTTC

length: 13
D: NA
V: TRBV7-3
size: NA
J: TRBJ2-2
CDR3: CASSPRTDGELFF
DNA: TGTGCCAGCAGCCCTCGTACAGACGGGGAGCTGTTTTTT

length: 13
D: NA
V: TRBV19
size: once
J: TRBJ1-1
CDR3: CASISGGSTEAFF
DNA: TGTGCCAGTATTTCGGGAGGTAGCACTGAAGCTTTCTTT

length: 15
D: NA
V: TRBV6-5
size: NA
J: TRBJ2-3
CDR3: CASSPTGMGTDTQYF
DNA: TGTGCCAGCAGTCCTACAGGGATGGGGACAGATACGCAGTATTTT

length: 16
D: TRBD1
V: TRBV6-6
size: few
J: TRBJ1-2
CDR3: CASSRGQQGIVGGYTF
DNA: TGTGCCAGCAGTCGAGGCCAACAGGGGATCGTGGGTGGCTACACCTTC

length: 13
D: NA
V: TRBV4-1
size: NA
J: TRBJ2-1
CDR3: CASSLSGYNEQFF
DNA: TGCGCCAGCAGCCTTAGCGGCTACAATGAGCAGTTCTTC

length: 11
D: NA
V: TRBV5-5
size: NA
J: TRBJ1-2
CDR3: CASSFDSGYTF
DNA: TGTGCCAGCAGCTTCGACAGTGGCTACACCTTC

length: 21
D: NA
V: TRBV27
size: many
J: TRBJ1-6
CDR3: CASSLSLFRHPRRKYNSPLHF
DNA: TGTGCCAGCAGTTTATCGTTATTTAGACATCCGCGGAGGAAGTATAATTCACCCCTCCACTTT

length: 17
D: TRBD1
V: TRBV7-3
size: NA
J: TRBJ1-2
CDR3: CASSLFSGTGRDYGYTF
DNA: TGTGCCAGCAGCTTATTCTCCGGGACAGGGCGGGACTATGGCTACACCTTC